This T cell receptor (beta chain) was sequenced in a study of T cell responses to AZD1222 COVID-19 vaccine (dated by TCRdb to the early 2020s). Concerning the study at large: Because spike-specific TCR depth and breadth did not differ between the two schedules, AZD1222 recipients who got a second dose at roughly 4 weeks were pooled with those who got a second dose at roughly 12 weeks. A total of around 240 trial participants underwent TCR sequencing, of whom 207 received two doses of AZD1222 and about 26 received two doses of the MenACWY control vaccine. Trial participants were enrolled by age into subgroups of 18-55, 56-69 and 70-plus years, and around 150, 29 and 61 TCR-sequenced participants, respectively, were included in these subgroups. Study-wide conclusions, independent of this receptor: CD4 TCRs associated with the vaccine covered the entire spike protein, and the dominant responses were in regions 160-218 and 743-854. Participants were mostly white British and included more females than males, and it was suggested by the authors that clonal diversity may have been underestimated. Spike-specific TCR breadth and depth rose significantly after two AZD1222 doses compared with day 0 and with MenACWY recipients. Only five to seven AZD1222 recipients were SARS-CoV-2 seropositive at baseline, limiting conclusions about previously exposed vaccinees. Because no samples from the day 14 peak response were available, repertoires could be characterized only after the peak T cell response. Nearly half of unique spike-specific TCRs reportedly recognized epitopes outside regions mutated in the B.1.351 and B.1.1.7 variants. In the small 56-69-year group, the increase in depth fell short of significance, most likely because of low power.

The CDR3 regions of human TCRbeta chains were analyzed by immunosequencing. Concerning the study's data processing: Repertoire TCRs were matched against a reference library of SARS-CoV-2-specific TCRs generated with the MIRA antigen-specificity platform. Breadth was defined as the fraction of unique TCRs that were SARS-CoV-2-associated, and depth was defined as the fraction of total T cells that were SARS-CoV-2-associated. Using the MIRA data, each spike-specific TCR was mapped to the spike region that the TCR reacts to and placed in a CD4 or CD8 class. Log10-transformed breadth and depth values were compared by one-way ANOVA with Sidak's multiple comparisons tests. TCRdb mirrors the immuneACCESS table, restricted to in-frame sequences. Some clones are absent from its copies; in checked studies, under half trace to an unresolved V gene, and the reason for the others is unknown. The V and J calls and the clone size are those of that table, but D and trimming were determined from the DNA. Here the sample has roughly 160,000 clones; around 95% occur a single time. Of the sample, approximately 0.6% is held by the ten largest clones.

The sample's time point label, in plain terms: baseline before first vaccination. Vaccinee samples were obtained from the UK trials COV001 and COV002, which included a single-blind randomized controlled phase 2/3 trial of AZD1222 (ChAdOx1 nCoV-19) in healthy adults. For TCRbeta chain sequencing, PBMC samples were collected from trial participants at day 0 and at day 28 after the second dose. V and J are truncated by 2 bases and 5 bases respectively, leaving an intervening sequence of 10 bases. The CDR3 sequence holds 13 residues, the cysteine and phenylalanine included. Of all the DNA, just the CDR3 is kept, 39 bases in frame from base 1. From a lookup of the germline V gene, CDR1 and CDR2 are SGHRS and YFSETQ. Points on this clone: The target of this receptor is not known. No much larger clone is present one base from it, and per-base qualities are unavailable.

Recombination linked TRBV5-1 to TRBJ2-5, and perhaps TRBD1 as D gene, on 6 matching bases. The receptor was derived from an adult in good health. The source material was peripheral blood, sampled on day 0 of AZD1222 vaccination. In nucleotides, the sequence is TGCGCCAGCAGCTTACAGGGTGCGGAGACCCAGTACTTC. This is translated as CASSLQGAETQYF.